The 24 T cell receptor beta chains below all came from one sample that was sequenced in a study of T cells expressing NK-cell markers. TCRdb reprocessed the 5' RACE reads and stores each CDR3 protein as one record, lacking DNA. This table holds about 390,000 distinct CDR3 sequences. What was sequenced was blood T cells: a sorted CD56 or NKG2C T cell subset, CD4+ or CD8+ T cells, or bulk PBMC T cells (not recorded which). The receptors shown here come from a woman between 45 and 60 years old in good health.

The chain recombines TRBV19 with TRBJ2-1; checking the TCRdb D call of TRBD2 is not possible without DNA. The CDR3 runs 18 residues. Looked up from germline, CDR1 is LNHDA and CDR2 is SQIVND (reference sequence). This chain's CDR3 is CASSIRGHVTSGRNEQFF.

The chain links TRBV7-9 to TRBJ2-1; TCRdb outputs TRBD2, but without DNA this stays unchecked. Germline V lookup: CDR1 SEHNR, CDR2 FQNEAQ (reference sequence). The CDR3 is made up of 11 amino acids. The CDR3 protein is CASSWGREQFF.

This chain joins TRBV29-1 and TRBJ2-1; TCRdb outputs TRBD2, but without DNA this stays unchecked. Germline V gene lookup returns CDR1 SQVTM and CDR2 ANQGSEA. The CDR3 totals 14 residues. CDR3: CSAQLLAGYNEQFF.

CDR3 sequence reads: CATQQVKDYEQYF. This chain joins TRBV10-3 and TRBJ2-7; with no DNA, the TCRdb D assignment of TRBD1 cannot be verified. Germline V CDR1 and CDR2: ENHRY, SYGVKD. CDR3 size: 13 residues.

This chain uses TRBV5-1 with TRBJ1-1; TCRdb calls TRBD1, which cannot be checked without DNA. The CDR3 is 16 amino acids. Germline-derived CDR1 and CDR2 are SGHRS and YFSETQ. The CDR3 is CASSWTGGSRGTEAFF.

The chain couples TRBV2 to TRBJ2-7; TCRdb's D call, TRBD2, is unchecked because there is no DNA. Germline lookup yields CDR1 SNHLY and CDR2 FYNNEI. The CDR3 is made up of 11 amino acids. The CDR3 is CAQGEGYEQYF.

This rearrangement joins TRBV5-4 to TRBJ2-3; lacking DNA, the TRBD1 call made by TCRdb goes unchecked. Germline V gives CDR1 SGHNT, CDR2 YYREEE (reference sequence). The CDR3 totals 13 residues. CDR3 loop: CASSPGPTDTQYF.

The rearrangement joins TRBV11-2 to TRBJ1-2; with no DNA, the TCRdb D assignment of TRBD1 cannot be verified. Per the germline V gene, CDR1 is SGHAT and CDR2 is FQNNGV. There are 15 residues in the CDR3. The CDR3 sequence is CASSSFSGDSYGYTF.

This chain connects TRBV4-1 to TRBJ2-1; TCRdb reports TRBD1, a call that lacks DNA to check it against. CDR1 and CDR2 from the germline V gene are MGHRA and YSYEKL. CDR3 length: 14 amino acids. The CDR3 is CASSQRQGRVEQFF.

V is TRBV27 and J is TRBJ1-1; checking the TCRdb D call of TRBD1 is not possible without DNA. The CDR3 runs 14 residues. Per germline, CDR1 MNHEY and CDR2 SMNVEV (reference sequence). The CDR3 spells CASRTGQGSAEAFF.

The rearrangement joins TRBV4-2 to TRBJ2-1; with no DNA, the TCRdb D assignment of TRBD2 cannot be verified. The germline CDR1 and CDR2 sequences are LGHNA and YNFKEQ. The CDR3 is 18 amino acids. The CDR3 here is CASSQDQPLAGGANEQFF.

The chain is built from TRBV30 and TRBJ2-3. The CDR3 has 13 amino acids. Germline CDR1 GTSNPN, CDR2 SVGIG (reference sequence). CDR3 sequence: CAWSNLGTDTQYF.

The chain's CDR3 is CASSPVISGANVLTF. The J gene is TRBJ2-6, the V gene TRBV3-1. CDR3 length equals 15 residues. The germline V gene has CDR1 LGHDT and CDR2 YNNKEL (reference sequence).

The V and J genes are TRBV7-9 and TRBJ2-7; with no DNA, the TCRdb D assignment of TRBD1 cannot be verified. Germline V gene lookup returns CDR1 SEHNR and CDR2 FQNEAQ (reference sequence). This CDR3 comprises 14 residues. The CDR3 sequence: CASSLASTGNEQYF.

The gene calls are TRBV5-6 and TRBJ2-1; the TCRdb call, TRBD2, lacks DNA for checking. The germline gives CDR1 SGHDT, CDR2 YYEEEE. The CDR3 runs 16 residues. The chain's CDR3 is CASRKGLAGTYNEQFF.

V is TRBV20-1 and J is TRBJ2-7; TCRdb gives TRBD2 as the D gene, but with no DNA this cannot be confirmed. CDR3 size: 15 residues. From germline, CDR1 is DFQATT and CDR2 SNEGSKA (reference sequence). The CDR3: CSARLQTSDTYEQYF.

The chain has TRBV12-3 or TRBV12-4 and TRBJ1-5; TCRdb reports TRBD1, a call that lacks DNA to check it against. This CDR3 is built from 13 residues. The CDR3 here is CASMSRGRQPQHF.

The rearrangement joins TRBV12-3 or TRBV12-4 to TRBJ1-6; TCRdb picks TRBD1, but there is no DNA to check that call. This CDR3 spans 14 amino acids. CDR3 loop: CASRGQSYNSPLHF.

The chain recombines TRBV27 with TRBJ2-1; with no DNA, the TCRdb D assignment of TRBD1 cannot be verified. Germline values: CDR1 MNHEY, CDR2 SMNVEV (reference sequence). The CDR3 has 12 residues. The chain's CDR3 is CASSPDRVEQFF.

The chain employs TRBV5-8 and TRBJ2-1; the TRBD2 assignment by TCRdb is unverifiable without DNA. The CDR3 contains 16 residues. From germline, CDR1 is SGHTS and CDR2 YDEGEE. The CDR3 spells CASSLGRSLAAGEQFF. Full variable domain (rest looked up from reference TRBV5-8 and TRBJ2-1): EAGVTQSPTHLIKTRGQQATLRCSPISGHTSVYWYQQALGLGLQFLLWYDEGEERNRGNFPPRFSGRQFPNYSSELNVNALELEDSALYLCASSLGRSLAAGEQFFGPGTRLTVL.

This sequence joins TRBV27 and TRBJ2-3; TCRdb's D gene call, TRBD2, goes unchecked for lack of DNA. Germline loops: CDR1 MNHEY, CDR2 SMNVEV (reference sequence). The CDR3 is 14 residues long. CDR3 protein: CASSFVRGTDTQYF.

This chain's CDR3 is CASRPDLNAGYTF. V and J are TRBV2 and TRBJ1-2. This CDR3 has 13 residues. Germline V CDR1 and CDR2: SNHLY, FYNNEI.

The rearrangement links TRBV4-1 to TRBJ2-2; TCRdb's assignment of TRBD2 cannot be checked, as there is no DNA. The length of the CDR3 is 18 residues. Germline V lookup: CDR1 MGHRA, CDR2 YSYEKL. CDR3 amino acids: CASSQEGLAGGGTGELFF.

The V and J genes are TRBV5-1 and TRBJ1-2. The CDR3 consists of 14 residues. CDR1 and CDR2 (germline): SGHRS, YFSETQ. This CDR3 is CASSLGTLAYGYTF.